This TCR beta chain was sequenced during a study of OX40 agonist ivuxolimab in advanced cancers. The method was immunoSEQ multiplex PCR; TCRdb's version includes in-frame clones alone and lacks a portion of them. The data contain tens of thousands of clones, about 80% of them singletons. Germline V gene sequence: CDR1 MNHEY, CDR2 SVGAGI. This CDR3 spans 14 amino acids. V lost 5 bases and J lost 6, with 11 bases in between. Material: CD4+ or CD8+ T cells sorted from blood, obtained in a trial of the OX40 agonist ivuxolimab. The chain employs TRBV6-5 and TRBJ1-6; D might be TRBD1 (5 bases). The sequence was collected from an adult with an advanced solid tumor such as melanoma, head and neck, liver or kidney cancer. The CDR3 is CASSRDGGNSPLHF. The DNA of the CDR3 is TGTGCCAGCAGTCGGGACGGAGGTAATTCACCCCTCCACTTT.